This T cell receptor beta chain was sequenced during a study of blood T cell repertoires in COVID-19. Turning to the study itself: Collection of acute and convalescent COVID-19 samples took place in the United States, Italy and Spain. PBMCs, B-cell-depleted T cells, or T cells were the source of the cDNA or gDNA that made up the material.

Authors' analysis steps: It was from reference gene primer amplification that nucleated cell counts were estimated. Using immunoSEQ multiplex PCR, the repertoire was profiled, and TCRdb retains in-frame clones only, with some absent. Clone size and V and J calls were adopted from that table, with D and trimming inferred from the DNA. This sample has approximately 200,000 clones, with roughly 84% found just once. J lost 4 bases, V lost 0 bases, and 5 bases had no gene match. This CDR3 has 15 residues. From germline, CDR1 is GTSNPN and CDR2 SVGIG (reference sequence). The TCR was taken from a man aged 40-55 years with acute or convalescent COVID-19. Sequenced: peripheral blood. This chain uses TRBV30 with TRBJ2-1, with 8 nucleotides matching TRBD1. The CDR3 loop reads CAWSVPRTGYNEQFF. Written as DNA, the CDR3 is TGTGCCTGGAGTGTACCCAGGACAGGGTACAATGAGCAGTTCTTC.